A selection of T cell receptor beta chains follows, all from one sample in a study of T cell repertoires in cytomegalovirus infection. TCRdb called the reads again in MiXCR, with one record for every CDR3 protein. Among almost 550,000 distinct CDR3 sequences, about 15% were seen once, and the ten largest hold 24%. The sample was CD8+ T cells from PBMCs. These receptors were taken from a human donor in good health (CMV status not recorded). Some clones in this sample may be carry-over from other donors' samples. CDR3s include the opening cysteine and the closing phenylalanine or tryptophan. D genes are given only for firm matches. The size of a clone is reported for some rows only, either as once, few or many, or as a class for expanded clones.

abundance	v_gene	j_gene	d_gene	len	CDR3aa	CDR3nt
NA	TRBV9	TRBJ2-7	TRBD2	20	CASSGPGLSSGPTTGDEQYF	TGTGCCAGCAGCGGACCGGGACTATCATCGGGGCCGACCACTGGTGACGAGCAGTACTTC
many	TRBV5-5	TRBJ1-4	TRBD1	16	CASLAGTGSLNEKLFF	TGTGCCAGCTTGGCTGGGACAGGGAGTCTTAATGAAAAACTGTTTTTT
NA	TRBV27	TRBJ2-5	TRBD1	15	CASSSGTGSRETQYF	TGTGCCAGCAGCTCCGGGACAGGGAGCAGGGAGACCCAGTACTTC
NA	TRBV28	TRBJ2-5	TRBD2	15	CASAMLGEGRETQYF	TGTGCCAGCGCTATGTTGGGGGAGGGCCGGGAGACCCAGTACTTC
many	TRBV11-3	TRBJ2-1	TRBD2	19	CASSKPSGPTTSPKNEQFF	TGTGCCAGCAGCAAACCTAGCGGCCCGACGACTAGTCCTAAGAATGAGCAGTTCTTC
NA	TRBV6-1	TRBJ1-2	NA	14	CASSEAGVSWGYAF	TGTGCCAGCAGTGAAGCGGGGGTATCTTGGGGCTACGCCTTC
few	TRBV2	TRBJ2-2	NA	13	CASSEKSTGELFF	TGTGCCAGCAGTGAGAAGAGCACCGGGGAGCTGTTTTTT
NA	TRBV7-6	TRBJ2-1	TRBD2	15	CASVGGESSYNEQFF	TGTGCCAGCGTTGGGGGGGAGAGCTCCTACAATGAGCAGTTCTTC
many	TRBV7-3	TRBJ1-1	NA	13	CARVEGPNTEAFF	TGTGCCAGGGTGGAGGGCCCGAACACTGAAGCTTTCTTT
few	TRBV6-2/TRBV6-3	TRBJ2-1	NA	16	CASSDRLERNYNEQFF	TGTGCCAGCAGTGACCGACTAGAGCGGAACTACAATGAGCAGTTCTTC
NA	TRBV6-6	TRBJ1-2	NA	16	CASTERPLLINYGYTF	TGTGCCAGCACGGAGAGGCCGCTCCTAATTAACTATGGCTACACCTTC
many	TRBV12-3/TRBV12-4	TRBJ1-5	NA	14	CASSSAGGNQPQHF	TGTGCCAGCAGCTCGGCTGGGGGCAATCAGCCCCAGCATTTT
few	TRBV19	TRBJ1-1	NA	16	CASSLSAGYLNTEAFF	TGTGCCAGTAGTCTATCCGCAGGGTATTTGAACACTGAAGCTTTCTTT
many	TRBV11-2	TRBJ1-1	NA	13	CASSAHRVPEAFF	TGTGCCAGCAGCGCCCACCGGGTTCCTGAAGCTTTCTTT
NA	TRBV20-1	TRBJ2-7	NA	11	CSARDSGEQYF	TGCAGTGCTAGGGACAGCGGCGAGCAGTACTTC
many	TRBV27	TRBJ2-2	NA	15	CASRVASEGTGELFF	TGTGCCAGCAGGGTGGCTAGCGAGGGTACCGGGGAGCTGTTTTTT
NA	TRBV20-1	TRBJ2-3	TRBD2	17	CSARARRGGGAIDTQYF	TGCAGTGCTAGAGCGCGGAGGGGCGGGGGGGCTATAGATACGCAGTATTTT
few	TRBV12-3/TRBV12-4	TRBJ2-2	NA	11	CASSSSRELFF	TGTGCCAGCAGTTCATCCCGGGAGCTGTTTTTT
few	TRBV7-6	TRBJ2-1	TRBD2	16	CASSLRSGLAGNEQFF	TGTGCCAGCAGTTTGCGTTCGGGACTAGCGGGCAATGAGCAGTTCTTC
many	TRBV6-1	TRBJ1-5	NA	16	CASIATRVLGNQPQHF	TGTGCCAGCATCGCTACTCGGGTTCTCGGCAATCAGCCCCAGCATTTT
NA	TRBV24-1	TRBJ2-2	NA	14	CATSDLSRTGELFF	TGTGCCACCAGTGATTTGTCTCGGACCGGGGAGCTGTTTTTT
NA	TRBV27	TRBJ2-7	NA	15	CASSLKGSLPYEQYF	TGTGCCAGCAGTTTAAAGGGGTCCCTTCCTTACGAGCAGTACTTC
many	TRBV6-6	TRBJ1-5	TRBD1	19	CASSYSDRTGVSGNQPQHF	TGTGCCAGCAGTTACTCGGATAGGACAGGGGTTTCTGGCAATCAGCCCCAGCATTTT
many	TRBV20-1	TRBJ1-1	TRBD1	14	CSAPRTGMNTEAFF	TGCAGTGCTCCAAGGACAGGGATGAACACTGAAGCTTTCTTT
few	TRBV5-6	TRBJ2-5	TRBD2	14	CASSRGGAQETQYF	TGTGCCAGCAGCCGGGGGGGGGCTCAAGAGACCCAGTACTTC
many	TRBV6-5	TRBJ2-7	NA	14	CASSYSHESYEQYF	TGTGCCAGCAGTTACTCCCACGAGTCCTACGAGCAGTACTTC
NA	TRBV15	TRBJ1-1	TRBD1	13	CATSREGDREAFF	TGTGCCACCAGCAGAGAGGGGGACAGGGAAGCTTTCTTT
few	TRBV27	TRBJ2-7	NA	14	CASSSQGNLNEQYF	TGTGCCAGCAGTTCTCAGGGGAACTTGAACGAGCAGTACTTC
many	TRBV12-3/TRBV12-4	TRBJ2-7	TRBD1	17	CASSFFRIGTGRSEQYF	TGTGCCAGCAGTTTCTTCCGAATAGGGACAGGTAGAAGCGAGCAGTACTTC
NA	TRBV3-1	TRBJ1-4	NA	17	CASSQRASTIISEKLFF	TGTGCCAGCAGCCAAAGAGCCAGTACTATAATCAGTGAAAAACTGTTTTTT